The present T cell receptor (beta chain) was sequenced within a study of OX40 agonist ivuxolimab in advanced cancers. Study overall: Patients were dosed with the agonistic anti-OX40 (CD134) antibody ivuxolimab. Participants, 65% to 85% male, averaged around 60 years of age, ranging from 23 to 79.

Concerning this clone: Its cognate antigen is unknown.

Using immunoSEQ multiplex PCR, the repertoire was profiled, and TCRdb retains in-frame clones only, with some absent. The repertoire consists of about 68,000 clones, with roughly nine tenths occurring once and the leading ten covering just over 0.3%. Findings and caveats of the study: Researchers did not determine the expanded peripheral T cells' antigen specificity. Patients who responded partially at 0.1-3.0 mg/kg showed clonal expansion ranking among the lowest.

The TCR sequence derives from an adult with an advanced solid tumor such as melanoma, head and neck, liver or kidney cancer. The sample here was CD4+ or CD8+ T cells sorted from blood, taken in a trial of the OX40 agonist ivuxolimab.

The CDR3 protein is CASSQDSRLAGDETQYF. The DNA for the CDR3 is TGTGCCAGCAGCCAAGATTCGCGACTAGCGGGAGACGAGACCCAGTACTTC. The V call is TRBV14, the J call TRBJ2-5, with 12 bases lining up with TRBD2. J lost 5 bases, V lost 0 bases, and 7 bases had no gene match. The CDR3 runs 17 residues. CDR1 and CDR2 from the germline V gene are SGHDN and FVKESK.